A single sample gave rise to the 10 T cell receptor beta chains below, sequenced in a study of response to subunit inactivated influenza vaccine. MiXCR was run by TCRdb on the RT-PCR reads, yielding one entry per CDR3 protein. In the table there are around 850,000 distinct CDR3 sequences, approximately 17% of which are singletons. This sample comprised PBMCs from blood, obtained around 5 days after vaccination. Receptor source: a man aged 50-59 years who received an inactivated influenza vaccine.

The CDR3 nucleotides are TGTGCCAGCAGTCCCCCCGGGACAGGGATCTACGAGCAGTACTTC. It specifies CASSPPGTGIYEQYF. The V and J genes are TRBV12-3 or TRBV12-4 and TRBJ2-7, with 9 positions matching TRBD1. This CDR3 has 15 residues. With 5 bases clipped from V and 3 bases from J, the junction kept 8 bases outside the gene matches.

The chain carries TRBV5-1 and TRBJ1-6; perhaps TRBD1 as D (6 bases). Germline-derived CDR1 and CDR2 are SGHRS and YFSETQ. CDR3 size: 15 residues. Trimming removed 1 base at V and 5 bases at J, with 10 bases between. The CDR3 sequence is CASSLSQGNNSPLHF. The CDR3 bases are TGCGCCAGCAGCTTGTCCCAGGGGAATAATTCACCCCTCCACTTT.

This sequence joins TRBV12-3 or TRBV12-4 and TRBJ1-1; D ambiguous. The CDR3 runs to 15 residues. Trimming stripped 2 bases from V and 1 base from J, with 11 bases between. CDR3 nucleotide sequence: TGTGCCAGCAGTTTAAATTTCAGGAGGAACACTGAAGCTTTCTTT. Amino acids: CASSLNFRRNTEAFF.

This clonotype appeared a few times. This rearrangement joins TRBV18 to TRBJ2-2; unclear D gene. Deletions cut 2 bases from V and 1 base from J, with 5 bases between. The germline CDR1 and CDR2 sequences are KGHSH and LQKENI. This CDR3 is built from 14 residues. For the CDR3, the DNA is TGTGCCAGCTCACCAGACTTGAACACCGGGGAGCTGTTTTTT. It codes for CASSPDLNTGELFF.

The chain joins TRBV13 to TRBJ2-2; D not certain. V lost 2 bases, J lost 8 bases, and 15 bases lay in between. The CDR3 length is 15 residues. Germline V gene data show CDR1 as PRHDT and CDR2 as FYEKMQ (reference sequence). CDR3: CASSLLGAKGGELFF. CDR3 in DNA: TGTGCCAGCAGCTTACTGGGCGCGAAGGGAGGGGAGCTGTTTTTT.

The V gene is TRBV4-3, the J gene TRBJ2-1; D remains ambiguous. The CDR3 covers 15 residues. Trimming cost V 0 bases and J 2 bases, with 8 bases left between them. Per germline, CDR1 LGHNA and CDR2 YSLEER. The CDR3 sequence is CASSQDTPAYNEQFF. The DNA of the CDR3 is TGCGCCAGCAGCCAAGATACCCCAGCCTACAATGAGCAGTTCTTC.

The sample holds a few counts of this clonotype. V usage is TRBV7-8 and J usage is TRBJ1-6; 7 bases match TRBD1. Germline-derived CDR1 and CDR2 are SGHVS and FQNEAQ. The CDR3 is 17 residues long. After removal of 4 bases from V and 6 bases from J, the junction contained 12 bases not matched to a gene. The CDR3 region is CASSSTRQGRGNSPLHF. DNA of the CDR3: TGTGCCAGCAGCTCCACCCGACAGGGAAGGGGTAATTCACCCCTCCACTTT.

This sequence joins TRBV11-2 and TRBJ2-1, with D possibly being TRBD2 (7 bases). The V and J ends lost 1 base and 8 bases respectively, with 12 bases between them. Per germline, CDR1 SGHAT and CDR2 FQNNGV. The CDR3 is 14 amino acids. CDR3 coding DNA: TGTGCCAGCAGCTTAGTAGGGGGGGCCCATGAGCAGTTCTTC. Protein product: CASSLVGGAHEQFF.

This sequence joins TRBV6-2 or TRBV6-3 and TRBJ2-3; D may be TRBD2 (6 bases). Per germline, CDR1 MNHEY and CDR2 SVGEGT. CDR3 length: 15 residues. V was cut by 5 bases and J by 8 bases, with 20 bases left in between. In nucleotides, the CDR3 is TGTGCCAGCAGTACAACAACTTCGGGGGTATCTACGCAGTATTTT. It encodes CASSTTTSGVSTQYF.

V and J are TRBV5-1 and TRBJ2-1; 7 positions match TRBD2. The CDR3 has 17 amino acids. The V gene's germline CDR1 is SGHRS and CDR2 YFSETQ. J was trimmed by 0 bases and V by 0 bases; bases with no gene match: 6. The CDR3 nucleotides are TGCGCCAGCAGCTTGGGCTCTAGCGGAGACTCCTACAATGAGCAGTTCTTC. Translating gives CASSLGSSGDSYNEQFF.